What follows describes a single TCR beta chain. Its antigen has not been determined. One base away there is no much larger clone; base qualities are not given. The sample originates from a study of cytomegalovirus exposure and HLA in healthy donors (dated by TCRdb to between 2016 and 2019). General notes on the study: A later analysis indicated that the 120 or so validation repertoires were generated on the platform also employed for the 700 or so repertoires of the first cohort. The study combined high-throughput TCR immunosequencing, statistical association of individual TCRs with disease status, and machine learning to predict cytomegalovirus infection status. The study aimed to test whether cataloging public T cell receptors could reveal signatures of past pathogen exposure. In addition to the first cohort of approximately 650 subjects, a separate validation cohort of 120 different subjects was used.

Donors formed part of the validation cohort, which comprised about 130 subjects and was distinct from the first cohort of fewer than 750 subjects. The CDR3 numbers 11 residues from cysteine through phenylalanine. Solely the CDR3 DNA is kept, with 33 bases framed from the first base. From the germline V gene (reference sequence), CDR1 is MNHNY and CDR2 is SVGAGI. V is pared back by 6 bases and J by 5 bases, with 7 bases lying between the germline termini. Libraries were constructed by the immunoSEQ multiplex PCR assay. The study's own analysis went as follows. A statistical classification framework was developed to diagnose cytomegalovirus status using the catalog of TCR beta chain sequences. Imported from immuneACCESS, the table was reduced by TCRdb to in-frame sequences with V and J called. These copies leave out some clones; in studies compared against another copy, an unresolved V gene accounts for under half, and the cause of the remainder is not known. For V, J and clone size, that table is used; D and trimming come from the DNA. Present in this sample are around 130,000 clones, roughly 91% of which were seen just once. The ten biggest clones cover around 3.5% of the sample.

Broad study findings and their caveats: It was suggested by the authors that the approach could potentially be generalized to other disease states and immunological phenotypes. In the study, some 160 TCR beta chains were listed as associated with cytomegalovirus. In vitro tests confirmed that a few of the cytomegalovirus-associated TCR beta chains recognize cytomegalovirus antigens. A later analysis had no HLA typing for the validation cohort, so co-occurrence there was scored across all 110 or so repertoires. A later analysis found that TCRs clustered in the first cohort also tended to co-occur in the roughly 120 validation repertoires, with just under 95% of cluster scores above 0. Across donors, most TCR sequences were observed very rarely, whereas some public TCRs were present in many individuals. The classifier was reported to diagnose cytomegalovirus status with high specificity and sensitivity in both the original and validation cohorts.

The clonotype originates from a man aged 30-40 years in good health and CMV-seronegative. The chain links TRBV6-6 with TRBJ1-1, with no reliable assignment of the D segment. The sequencing sample was made of PBMCs. The CDR3 region: CASSQFTEAFF. The DNA sequence reads TGTGCCAGCAGCCAGTTTACTGAAGCTTTCTTT.